This T cell receptor (beta chain) was captured in a study of T-cell memory formation after mild COVID-19. Regarding the study as a whole: SARS-CoV-2 specificity was not confirmed for second-wave clones peaking on day 37.

Trimming took 0 bases from V and 6 from J, leaving 6 bases between them. The CDR3 has 12 amino acids. Germline values: CDR1 DFQATT, CDR2 SNEGSKA (reference sequence). Of note for this clonotype: Its specificity is unknown.

One entry per CDR3 protein results from TCRdb running MiXCR on the 5' RACE reads. There are about 260,000 distinct CDR3 sequences in the sample; over 15% occur only once, and 20% to 25% lies in the top ten. Material for sequencing was PBMCs or a T cell subset sorted from them (not recorded which). The clonotype comes from a man aged 18 to 30 who had mild COVID-19 (a few samples of this study predate the infection). Cell type and time point are not known. The V and J genes are TRBV20-1 and TRBJ2-1; D might be TRBD1 (5 bases). CDR3: CSARDQGNEQFF. Here the CDR3 DNA reads TGCAGTGCTAGAGATCAGGGCAATGAGCAGTTCTTC.